The 21 T cell receptor beta chains reported below all come from one sample, sequenced in a study of T cells in localized non-small cell lung cancer. Libraries were prepared by immunoSEQ multiplex PCR; TCRdb keeps only in-frame clonotypes and omits some of them. The sample has over 1,400 clones, about a fifth seen once. Source: lung tumor tissue, taken before any cancer treatment. These receptors all stem from a woman aged 35-75 years with stage I lung adenocarcinoma.

The chain couples TRBV29-1 to TRBJ1-5; tentative D call: TRBD1 (6 bases). Germline V lookup: CDR1 SQVTM, CDR2 ANQGSEA. Trimming stripped 3 bases from V and 3 bases from J, with 9 bases between. This CDR3 is 13 amino acids long. The CDR3 spells CSVDGGPNQPQHF. In DNA form, the CDR3 reads TGCAGCGTTGATGGGGGCCCCAATCAGCCCCAGCATTTT.

In its sample, this clone is medium-sized (0.01 to 0.1%). This chain joins TRBV4-1 and TRBJ2-1; D uncertain. This CDR3 comprises 14 residues. CDR1 is MGHRA, CDR2 YSYEKL, per germline. V lost 8 bases and J lost 0, with 11 bases in between. The CDR3 DNA is TGCGCCAGCCGAGAGGAAGGCTCCTACAATGAGCAGTTCTTC. Encoded protein: CASREEGSYNEQFF.

This clone is labeled as large. This chain uses TRBV18 with TRBJ2-3; D not resolved. CDR3 length equals 13 residues. Germline CDR1 KGHSH, CDR2 LQKENI. Trimming took 4 bases from V and 6 from J, leaving 11 bases between them. CDR3 sequence (DNA): TGTGCCAGCTCACACCCCGGGTACGATACGCAGTATTTT. Amino acid sequence: CASSHPGYDTQYF. Full variable domain (outside the CDR3, taken from reference TRBV18 and TRBJ2-3): NAGVMQNPRHLVRRRGQEARLRCSPMKGHSHVYWYRQLPEEGLKFMVYLQKENIIDESGMPKERFSAEFPKEGPSILRIQQVVRGDSAAYFCASSHPGYDTQYFGPGTRLTVL.

The chain has TRBV6-8 and TRBJ2-1; D is unresolved. Between the trimmed V and J ends, which lost 7 bases and 5 bases, there was a span of 21 bases. Germline values: CDR1 MNHGY, CDR2 SAAAGT. The CDR3 runs 16 residues. The CDR3 nucleotides are TGTGCCAGCATTAACCCCACGCTTCTCGAGGACAATGAGCAGTTCTTC. As protein: CASINPTLLEDNEQFF.

This clone is termed medium-sized. The chain couples TRBV6-1 to TRBJ1-5, with D perhaps TRBD1 (6 bases). CDR3 length: 14 residues. V lost 1 base to trimming and J lost 4 bases, with 8 bases between them. Germline assignment: CDR1 MNHNS and CDR2 SASEGT. CDR3 sequence reads: CASSEGTENQPQHF. CDR3 nucleotide sequence: TGTGCCAGCAGTGAAGGGACAGAAAATCAGCCCCAGCATTTT.

The chain uses TRBV6-8 and TRBJ2-2; D unresolved. This CDR3 is built from 12 residues. V was clipped by 5 bases and J by 7 bases, with 8 bases between them. The germline CDR1 and CDR2 sequences are MNHGY and SAAAGT. The DNA of the CDR3 is TGTGCCAGCAGTGTAGCTCTCGGGGAGCTGTTTTTT. Its protein is CASSVALGELFF.

CDR3 amino acids: CASSEGQGYGYTF. The CDR3 DNA follows: TGCGCCAGCAGTGAGGGACAGGGCTATGGCTACACCTTC. V gene TRBV10-2 combines with J gene TRBJ1-2, with 8 nucleotides matching TRBD1. CDR1 is WSHSY, CDR2 SAAADI, per germline. The CDR3 has 13 residues. The V and J ends lost 2 bases and 4 bases, in that order; junction bases with no gene match: 0.

The CDR3 DNA sequence: TGTGCCAGCAGCGTAGGATCAGGGTCTTTTTCAACCACAACTAATGAAAAACTGTTTTTT. It is translated as CASSVGSGSFSTTTNEKLFF. V is TRBV9 and J is TRBJ1-4; TRBD1 might be the D (5 bases). This CDR3 is built from 20 residues. The V end lost 0 bases, the J end lost 0 bases, and 21 bases lay between the germline ends. The germline gives CDR1 SGDLS, CDR2 YYNGEE.

The J gene is TRBJ2-7, the V gene TRBV29-1; D tentatively fits TRBD1 or TRBD2 (5 bases each). Germline-derived CDR1 and CDR2 are SQVTM and ANQGSEA. CDR3 length equals 12 residues. The ends were cut back, 7 bases at V and 2 bases at J, with 12 bases in the middle. The CDR3 sequence: CSAGTGTYEQYF. CDR3 sequence (DNA): TGCAGCGCCGGGACGGGTACCTACGAGCAGTACTTC.

The rearrangement links TRBV9 to TRBJ2-1; 8 bases are a match to TRBD1. V trimming: 0 bases; J trimming: 6 bases; junction bases outside the gene matches: 5. Germline assignment: CDR1 SGDLS and CDR2 YYNGEE. CDR3 size: 15 residues. The CDR3: CASSVEGTGFNEQFF. CDR3 DNA sequence: TGTGCCAGCAGCGTAGAGGGGACAGGTTTCAATGAGCAGTTCTTC.

Sample share makes this clone medium-sized. The V call is TRBV6-8, the J call TRBJ1-2, with D possibly TRBD1 on 5 matching bases. The germline CDR1 and CDR2 sequences are MNHGY and SAAAGT. This CDR3 has 14 amino acids. V lost 5 bases, J lost 1 base, and 11 bases lay in between. CDR3 sequence: CASSDLGGNYGYTF. The DNA for the CDR3 is TGTGCCAGCAGTGACTTGGGGGGTAACTATGGCTACACCTTC.

This clone has a handful of counts. The chain has TRBV11-3 and TRBJ1-1, with 8 bases matching TRBD1. Germline loops: CDR1 SGHNT, CDR2 YENEEA. The CDR3 runs to 15 residues. The J segment lost 4 bases and the V segment lost 2 bases, leaving 6 bases of the junction unmatched. CDR3 residues: CASSLSRTGRTEAFF. CDR3 sequence (DNA): TGTGCCAGCAGCTTAAGTAGGACAGGGCGCACTGAAGCTTTCTTT.

V usage is TRBV11-3 and J usage is TRBJ1-2, with TRBD1 as a possible D gene (6 bases). Germline CDR1 and CDR2: SGHNT and YENEEA. V was trimmed by 5 bases and J by 4 bases, leaving 14 bases between them. There are 14 residues in the CDR3. CDR3 region: CASSAASGVYGYTF. CDR3 DNA sequence: TGTGCCAGCAGCGCCGCCTCAGGGGTCTATGGCTACACCTTC.

The rearrangement links TRBV11-3 to TRBJ1-5; perhaps TRBD1 as D (5 bases). The CDR3 runs 14 residues. Germline values: CDR1 SGHNT, CDR2 YENEEA. The V gene lost 0 bases and the J gene lost 7 bases, with 10 bases spanning the gap. CDR3 sequence (DNA): TGTGCCAGCAGCTTAGATGGTGGGGGGCAGCCCCAGCATTTT. Its translation is CASSLDGGGQPQHF. The full variable domain, completed using reference TRBV11-3 and TRBJ1-5, is EAGVVQSPRYKIIEKKQPVAFWCNPISGHNTLYWYLQNLGQGPELLIRYENEEAVDDSQLPKDRFSAERLKGVDSTLKIQPAELGDSAVYLCASSLDGGGQPQHFGDGTRLSIL.

The chain links TRBV9 to TRBJ2-5; perhaps TRBD1 as D (6 bases). CDR1 is SGDLS, CDR2 YYNGEE, per germline. V lost 0 bases and J 4 bases, leaving 16 bases between the germline ends. This CDR3 is built from 16 residues. For the CDR3, the DNA is TGTGCCAGCAGCGTAGAAGCAGGGGAAGTAGGAGAGACCCAGTACTTC. The encoded protein is CASSVEAGEVGETQYF. Supplemented by reference TRBV9 and TRBJ2-5, the full variable domain reads DSGVTQTPKHLITATGQRVTLRCSPRSGDLSVYWYQQSLDQGLQFLIQYYNGEERAKGNILERFSAQQFPDLHSELNLSSLELGDSALYFCASSVEAGEVGETQYFGPGTRLLVL.

This rearrangement joins TRBV11-3 to TRBJ1-1; tentative D call: TRBD1 (5 bases). Trimming removed 2 bases at V and 0 bases at J, with 13 bases between. CDR3 length: 16 residues. The germline V gene encodes CDR1 SGHNT and CDR2 YENEEA. The CDR3: CASSLTGPYMNTEAFF. In nucleotides, the CDR3 is TGTGCCAGCAGCTTAACGGGACCGTATATGAACACTGAAGCTTTCTTT.

In its sample, this clone ranks as large. The rearrangement joins TRBV6-8 to TRBJ1-3; D is ambiguous. The CDR3 runs 16 residues. CDR1 is MNHGY, CDR2 SAAAGT, per germline. V lost 0 bases and J lost 0, with 9 bases in between. The CDR3 DNA follows: TGTGCCAGCAGTTACTCGCGGCTCAGCTCTGGAAACACCATATATTTT. This sequence encodes CASSYSRLSSGNTIYF.

This rearrangement joins TRBV18 to TRBJ2-4; 8 bases align to TRBD1. The germline V gene has CDR1 KGHSH and CDR2 LQKENI. This CDR3 has 14 amino acids. Germline trimming cut 4 bases from V and 9 bases from J; bases unmatched to any gene: 8. CDR3 region: CASSLADRVSIQYF. The CDR3 DNA reads TGTGCCAGCTCACTAGCGGACAGGGTTAGCATTCAGTACTTC.

This chain connects TRBV28 to TRBJ1-1; D is undetermined. Germline loops: CDR1 MDHEN, CDR2 SYDVKM. The V end lost 1 base, the J end lost 1 base, and 4 bases lay between the germline ends. This CDR3 has 13 residues. The DNA of the CDR3 is TGTGCCAGCAGTTTATTAGGGAACACTGAAGCTTTCTTT. It codes for CASSLLGNTEAFF.

In this sample, this clone is medium-sized. The chain employs TRBV6-8 and TRBJ1-1; perhaps TRBD1 as D (5 bases). CDR3 length equals 14 residues. The germline V gene has CDR1 MNHGY and CDR2 SAAAGT. V lost 6 bases and J 1 base, leaving 12 bases between the germline ends. The chain's CDR3 is CASRRRGGNTEAFF. CDR3 in DNA: TGTGCCAGCAGAAGAAGGGGAGGGAACACTGAAGCTTTCTTT.

Within the sample, this clone is medium-sized. V and J are TRBV6-8 and TRBJ1-6; D uncertain. This CDR3 contains 14 residues. V lost 6 bases, J lost 7 bases, and 13 bases lay in between. CDR1 is MNHGY, CDR2 SAAAGT, per germline. CDR3 region: CASRPRNPNSPLHF. CDR3 bases: TGTGCCAGCAGACCTAGGAATCCGAATTCACCCCTCCACTTT.